A single sample gave rise to the 32 T cell receptor beta chains below, sequenced in a study of blood T cell repertoires in COVID-19. Repertoires were generated with immunoSEQ multiplex PCR, while TCRdb's copy carries only in-frame clones and drops some. The sample yields around 300,000 clones, around 91% seen once. Input material: PBMCs or T cells enriched from blood (not recorded which). The receptor source for this set is a young woman with acute COVID-19.

This chain's CDR3 is CASSPYIGELFF. The DNA of the CDR3 is TGTGCCAGCAGCCCCTATATCGGGGAGCTGTTTTTT. This rearrangement joins TRBV11-2 to TRBJ2-2; D gene uncertain. The CDR3 extends over 12 amino acids. In germline, CDR1 is SGHAT, CDR2 FQNNGV. The ends were cut back, 5 bases at V and 7 bases at J, with 8 bases in the middle.

The chain joins TRBV7-9 to TRBJ2-7; TRBD1 might be the D (5 bases). The CDR3 loop spans 15 amino acids. V lost 5 bases, J lost 2 bases, and 16 bases lay in between. CDR1 and CDR2 from the germline V gene are SEHNR and FQNEAQ (reference sequence). In nucleotides, the CDR3 is TGTGCCAGCAGCCAAGGGGCGTTAGGGGCCTACGAGCAGTACTTC. It translates to CASSQGALGAYEQYF.

The chain couples TRBV11-3 to TRBJ1-6; no clear D. The CDR3 extends over 14 amino acids. V lost 3 bases to trimming and J lost 6 bases, with 9 bases between them. The germline gives CDR1 SGHNT, CDR2 YENEEA. Written as DNA, the CDR3 is TGTGCCAGCAGCTTGTCGGGGAGTAATTCACCCCTCCACTTT. It translates to CASSLSGSNSPLHF.

The chain joins TRBV28 to TRBJ1-2, with D unresolved. The CDR3 runs to 14 residues. The V end was cut by 4 bases, the J end by 6 bases, with 15 bases between. CDR1 is MDHEN, CDR2 SYDVKM, per germline. The CDR3 sequence: CASSSRGKANGYTF. The DNA of the CDR3 is TGTGCCAGCAGTTCCCGGGGTAAGGCCAATGGCTACACCTTC.

This chain links TRBV19 with TRBJ2-1; 7 positions agree with TRBD2. This CDR3 has 16 residues. Germline V gives CDR1 LNHDA, CDR2 SQIVND (reference sequence). V shed 3 bases, J shed 0 bases, and the junction held 5 bases outside the gene matches. CDR3 in DNA: TGTGCCAGTAGTATCCTAGCGGACTACTCCTACAATGAGCAGTTCTTC. It encodes CASSILADYSYNEQFF.

V is TRBV5-1 and J is TRBJ1-1; D is unresolved. The germline V gene encodes CDR1 SGHRS and CDR2 YFSETQ. This CDR3 contains 13 residues. Trimming removed 7 bases from V and 1 base from J, with 11 bases in between. CDR3 sequence reads: CASGGQPNTEAFF. The CDR3 coding sequence is TGCGCCAGCGGAGGCCAGCCGAACACTGAAGCTTTCTTT.

The chain links TRBV3-1 (or the pseudogene TRBV3-2) to TRBJ1-1, with TRBD1 identical over 7 bases. The length of the CDR3 is 13 residues. Trimming at V came to 1 base and at J to 7 bases, leaving 3 bases not matched to a gene. Germline V lookup: CDR1 LGHDT, CDR2 YNNKEL (reference sequence). The CDR3 is CASSQGTGVEAFF. CDR3 nucleotides: TGTGCCAGCAGCCAAGGCACAGGGGTTGAAGCTTTCTTT.

The V and J genes are TRBV5-6 and TRBJ1-4; D gene unclear. CDR1 and CDR2 (germline): SGHDT, YYEEEE. Trimming cost V 1 base and J 2 bases, with 12 bases left between them. CDR3 length: 16 residues. CDR3 in amino acids: CASSLKVRLTNEKLFF. CDR3 in DNA: TGTGCCAGCAGCTTGAAGGTCAGGCTCACTAATGAAAAACTGTTTTTT.

The J gene is TRBJ2-2, the V gene TRBV6-4; the D gene is possibly TRBD2 (6 bases). V lost 6 bases and J lost 3, with 14 bases in between. In germline, CDR1 is MRHNA, CDR2 SNTAGT. This CDR3 comprises 15 residues. The CDR3 sequence is CASRVGGSDTGELFF. CDR3 nucleotide sequence: TGTGCCAGCAGAGTTGGGGGGTCGGACACCGGGGAGCTGTTTTTT.

The chain uses TRBV28 and TRBJ1-3; 9 bases agree with TRBD1. Germline trimming cut 3 bases from V and 4 bases from J; bases unmatched to any gene: 1. The CDR3 covers 14 residues. Germline CDR1 is MDHEN and CDR2 is SYDVKM. CDR3 sequence reads: CASSFGTGGNTIYF. The DNA for the CDR3 is TGTGCCAGCAGTTTCGGGACAGGGGGAAACACCATATATTTT.

The V gene is TRBV7-2, the J gene TRBJ2-2; D ambiguous. The length of the CDR3 is 16 residues. Deletions cut 3 bases from V and 5 bases from J, with 16 bases between. Germline V lookup: CDR1 SGHTA, CDR2 FQGNSA. In DNA form, the CDR3 reads TGTGCCAGCAGCTTTTCTAGGCTAGTAGGAACCGGGGAGCTGTTTTTT. Protein sequence: CASSFSRLVGTGELFF.

This chain uses TRBV20-1 with TRBJ2-1, with 10 bases fitting TRBD2. CDR1 is DFQATT and CDR2 is SNEGSKA in the germline V gene (reference sequence). J gave up 4 bases and V 3 bases, and 12 bases lay outside the gene matches. The length of the CDR3 is 17 residues. The CDR3 DNA reads as TGCAGTGCTAGTAGTGCCAGCGGGAGGGTAAATTACAATGAGCAGTTCTTC. Its protein is CSASSASGRVNYNEQFF.

The table lists this clone with a count of one. The chain has TRBV7-3 and TRBJ1-6; 7 bases are a match to TRBD1. Germline CDR1 SGHTA, CDR2 FQGTGA. The CDR3 is 16 amino acids. V was pared by 5 bases and J by 6 bases, with 10 bases of the junction left unmatched. The CDR3 reads CASSPLLTGANSPLHF. CDR3 nucleotide sequence: TGTGCCAGCAGCCCACTCCTAACAGGGGCTAATTCACCCCTCCACTTT.

This rearrangement joins TRBV7-3 to TRBJ2-3, with 7 positions matching TRBD2. J was trimmed by 5 bases and V by 4 bases; bases with no gene match: 3. Looked up from germline, CDR1 is SGHTA and CDR2 is FQGTGA. The CDR3 is 13 residues long. This CDR3 reads CASSSSGKDTQYF. The CDR3 nucleotides are TGTGCCAGCAGCTCCAGCGGGAAAGATACGCAGTATTTT.

The chain couples TRBV3-1 (or the pseudogene TRBV3-2) to TRBJ2-7, with D possibly being TRBD2 (6 bases). V was clipped by 4 bases and J by 0 bases, with 13 bases between them. Per germline, CDR1 LGHDT and CDR2 YNNKEL (reference sequence). The CDR3 is made up of 15 amino acids. The CDR3 spells CASSRGVESSYEQYF. The DNA for the CDR3 is TGTGCCAGCAGCCGCGGGGTTGAGAGCTCCTACGAGCAGTACTTC.

This chain joins TRBV28 and TRBJ1-2; D is uncertain. This CDR3 contains 14 residues. Deletions cut 7 bases from V and 4 bases from J, with 16 bases between. Germline CDR1 reads MDHEN; CDR2 reads SYDVKM. CDR3 sequence: CASTRPGFFYGYTF. The CDR3 DNA sequence: TGTGCCAGCACCCGGCCAGGCTTCTTCTATGGCTACACCTTC.

The V and J genes are TRBV7-9 and TRBJ1-2; D uncertain. CDR1 SEHNR and CDR2 FQNEAQ come from the germline V gene (reference sequence). Trimming shortened V by 4 bases and J by 6 bases, and 12 bases separated the two germline ends. This CDR3 spans 13 amino acids. The CDR3 is CASSSVGRDGYTF. The CDR3 nucleotides read TGTGCCAGCAGCTCAGTAGGTCGGGATGGCTACACCTTC. Full variable domain (outside the CDR3, taken from reference TRBV7-9 and TRBJ1-2): DTGVSQNPRHKITKRGQNVTFRCDPISEHNRLYWYRQTLGQGPEFLTYFQNEAQLEKSRLLSDRFSAERPKGSFSTLEIQRTEQGDSAMYLCASSSVGRDGYTFGSGTRLTVV.

V gene TRBV12-3 or TRBV12-4 combines with J gene TRBJ1-1; no clear D. Trimming removed 8 bases at V and 1 base at J, with 5 bases between. The CDR3 has 11 residues. CDR3 in amino acids: CASEANTEAFF. The CDR3 DNA reads as TGTGCCAGCGAAGCGAACACTGAAGCTTTCTTT.

J is TRBJ1-5 and V is TRBV28; 10 nucleotides align to TRBD1. The CDR3 extends over 15 amino acids. The germline V gene has CDR1 MDHEN and CDR2 SYDVKM. Unmatched junction bases numbered 5, after V lost 4 bases and J lost 5 bases. CDR3 region: CASSSTGGRYQPQHF. Here the CDR3 DNA reads TGTGCCAGCAGTTCGACAGGGGGCCGCTATCAGCCCCAGCATTTT. Supplemented by reference TRBV28 and TRBJ1-5, the full variable domain reads DVKVTQSSRYLVKRTGEKVFLECVQDMDHENMFWYRQDPGLGLRLIYFSYDVKMKEKGDIPEGYSVSREKKERFSLILESASTNQTSMYLCASSSTGGRYQPQHFGDGTRLSIL.

The chain is built from TRBV19 and TRBJ1-5, with a weak D call TRBD1 (5 bases). V was pared by 3 bases and J by 7 bases, with 10 bases between. The germline V gene encodes CDR1 LNHDA and CDR2 SQIVND (reference sequence). The CDR3 sequence is 13 residues long. DNA for the CDR3: TGTGCCAGTAGTATTGGGGCCAGCCAGCCCCAGCATTTT. Translation gives CASSIGASQPQHF. Together with reference TRBV19 and TRBJ1-5, the CDR3 gives the full variable domain: DGGITQSPKYLFRKEGQNVTLSCEQNLNHDAMYWYRQDPGQGLRLIYYSQIVNDFQKGDIAEGYSVSREKKESFPLTVTSAQKNPTAFYLCASSIGASQPQHFGDGTRLSIL.

The CDR3 here is CASSYSPTRKAEQFF. The CDR3 bases are TGTGCCAGCAGTTACTCCCCGACTAGAAAAGCTGAGCAGTTCTTC. V and J are TRBV6-5 and TRBJ2-1, with a weak D call TRBD2 (6 bases). Per germline, CDR1 MNHEY and CDR2 SVGAGI. The CDR3 totals 15 residues. V was pared by 0 bases and J by 9 bases, with 15 bases between.

The J gene is TRBJ2-1, the V gene TRBV19; tentatively, D is TRBD2 (5 bases). V was cut by 11 bases and J by 8 bases, with 22 bases left in between. The germline V gene has CDR1 LNHDA and CDR2 SQIVND (reference sequence). CDR3 size: 14 residues. The CDR3: CAVSRGRSVDEQFF. For the CDR3, the DNA is TGTGCCGTCAGCCGGGGAAGGTCGGTGGATGAGCAGTTCTTC.

The chain uses TRBV3-1 (or the pseudogene TRBV3-2) and TRBJ2-1, with TRBD2 identical over 8 bases. Germline loops: CDR1 LGHDT, CDR2 YNNKEL (reference sequence). The CDR3 spans 16 residues. V trimming: 5 bases; J trimming: 0 bases; junction bases outside the gene matches: 6. The CDR3 here is CASSWLAGSSYNEQFF. The CDR3 DNA follows: TGTGCCAGCAGCTGGTTAGCGGGAAGCTCCTACAATGAGCAGTTCTTC.

Of note for this clone: The same CDR3 can be traced to other DNA sequences in this sample. The V and J genes are TRBV3-1 (or the pseudogene TRBV3-2) and TRBJ2-1; TRBD2 aligns across 8 bases. J lost 7 bases, V lost 1 base, and 0 bases had no gene match. Per the germline V gene, CDR1 is LGHDT and CDR2 is YNNKEL (reference sequence). The CDR3 is 13 amino acids. The CDR3 loop is CASSQAGGNEQFF. CDR3 in DNA: TGTGCCAGCAGCCAAGCGGGGGGGAATGAGCAGTTCTTC.

This chain joins TRBV30 and TRBJ2-5; 10 bases are a match to TRBD1. The length of the CDR3 is 16 residues. Germline trimming cut 4 bases from V and 4 bases from J; bases unmatched to any gene: 12. Germline CDR1 reads GTSNPN; CDR2 reads SVGIG (reference sequence). The CDR3 region has the DNA TGTGCCTGGACTAAAGGGACAGGGGAAAGGGGAGAGACCCAGTACTTC. As protein: CAWTKGTGERGETQYF.

This clone was detected once. The DNA for the CDR3 is TGTGCCAGCAGTCTAGCGGGGTCTACGTCGGAGCAGTACTTC. Its protein is CASSLAGSTSEQYF. This sequence joins TRBV28 and TRBJ2-7, with 9 bases identical to TRBD2. V lost 5 bases, J lost 7 bases, and 9 bases stayed unmatched. Per the germline V gene, CDR1 is MDHEN and CDR2 is SYDVKM. The CDR3 length is 14 residues.

V gene TRBV7-8 combines with J gene TRBJ2-5; possible D gene TRBD1, 5 bases. Per the germline V gene, CDR1 is SGHVS and CDR2 is FQNEAQ. Trimming stripped 1 base from V and 7 bases from J, with 13 bases between. This CDR3 is built from 14 residues. CDR3 nucleotide sequence: TGTGCCAGCAGCTTAGGCGCAGGGCCAGGGACCCAGTACTTC. Amino acid sequence: CASSLGAGPGTQYF. Using reference TRBV7-8 and TRBJ2-5 for the parts outside the CDR3, the full variable domain is GAGVSQSPRYKVAKRGQDVALRCDPISGHVSLFWYQQALGQGPEFLTYFQNEAQLDKSGLPSDRFFAERPEGSVSTLKIQRTQQEDSAVYLCASSLGAGPGTQYFGPGTRLLVL.

The chain combines TRBV18 with TRBJ2-7; TRBD2 agrees at 9 bases. V lost 1 base, J lost 6 bases, and 4 bases stayed unmatched. The CDR3 contains 14 residues. Germline CDR1 reads KGHSH; CDR2 reads LQKENI. The CDR3 nucleotides are TGTGCCAGCTCACCACAGCGGGAGGAAGGCGAGCAGTACTTC. Residues: CASSPQREEGEQYF.

The gene calls are TRBV5-1 and TRBJ2-5; 10 bases map to TRBD2. Germline V gives CDR1 SGHRS, CDR2 YFSETQ. The V and J ends lost 4 bases and 1 base, in that order; junction bases with no gene match: 7. The CDR3 loop spans 16 amino acids. The CDR3 coding sequence is TGCGCCAGCAGCGGACGGACTAGCGGAGGCCAAGAGACCCAGTACTTC. This codes for CASSGRTSGGQETQYF.

The gene calls are TRBV27 and TRBJ1-2, with unresolved D. Per the germline V gene, CDR1 is MNHEY and CDR2 is SMNVEV (reference sequence). There are 14 residues in the CDR3. Trimming took 0 bases from V and 3 from J, leaving 8 bases between them. CDR3: CASSLSVGYYGYTF. The CDR3 DNA reads TGTGCCAGCAGTTTATCAGTCGGGTACTATGGCTACACCTTC.

The chain recombines TRBV10-3 with TRBJ1-2; 8 bases agree with TRBD1. CDR1 is ENHRY and CDR2 is SYGVKD in the germline V gene. The CDR3 loop spans 15 amino acids. J lost 0 bases, V lost 4 bases, and 4 bases had no gene match. CDR3 DNA: TGTGCCATCAGTGGGACAGGGACTTCTAACTATGGCTACACCTTC. Translating gives CAISGTGTSNYGYTF.

This clone occurred once. The V and J genes are TRBV7-3 and TRBJ2-7, with 7 bases lining up with TRBD2. Per the germline V gene, CDR1 is SGHTA and CDR2 is FQGTGA. CDR3 length: 15 amino acids. V trimming: 5 bases; J trimming: 2 bases; junction bases outside the gene matches: 9. The CDR3 reads CASSRRREAPYEQYF. CDR3 sequence (DNA): TGTGCCAGCAGCCGCAGACGGGAGGCGCCCTACGAGCAGTACTTC.